The present T cell receptor beta chain was sequenced within a study of shared clonotypes between healthy human individuals. Sequenced by immunoSEQ multiplex PCR; TCRdb stores in-frame clones only, minus some. The sample shows about 1.5 million clones, 98% of them seen only once. Trimming cost V 9 bases and J 6 bases, with 8 bases left between them. Per germline, CDR1 LNHDA and CDR2 SQIVND (reference sequence). The CDR3 totals 11 residues. The source material was naive CD4+ T cells sorted from blood. Subset reported: CD45RA+ positively selected. This TCR derives from a man younger than 40 in good health. The chain carries TRBV19 and TRBJ2-2; perhaps TRBD1 as D (6 bases). CDR3 sequence (DNA): TGTGCCAGAAAGGGGGCCGGGGAGCTGTTTTTT. It translates to CARKGAGELFF.